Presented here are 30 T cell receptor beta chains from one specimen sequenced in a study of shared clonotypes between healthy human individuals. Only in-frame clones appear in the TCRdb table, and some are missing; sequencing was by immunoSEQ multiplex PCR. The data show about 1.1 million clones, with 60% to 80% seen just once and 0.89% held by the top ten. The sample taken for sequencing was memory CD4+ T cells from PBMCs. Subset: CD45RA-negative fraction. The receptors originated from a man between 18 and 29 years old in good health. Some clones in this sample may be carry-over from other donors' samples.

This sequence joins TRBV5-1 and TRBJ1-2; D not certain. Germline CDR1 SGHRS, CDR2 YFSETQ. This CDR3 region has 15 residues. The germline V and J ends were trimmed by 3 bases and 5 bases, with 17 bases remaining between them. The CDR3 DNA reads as TGCGCCAGCAGCTCGGGATTACCGGGAGAGTATGGCTACACCTTC. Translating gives CASSSGLPGEYGYTF.

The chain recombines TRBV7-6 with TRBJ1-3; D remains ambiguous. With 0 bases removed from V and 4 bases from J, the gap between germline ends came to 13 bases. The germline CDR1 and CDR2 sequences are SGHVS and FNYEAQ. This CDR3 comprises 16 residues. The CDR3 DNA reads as TGTGCCAGCAGCTTAGCTGGTAGGGCCGTCGGAAACACCATATATTTT. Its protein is CASSLAGRAVGNTIYF. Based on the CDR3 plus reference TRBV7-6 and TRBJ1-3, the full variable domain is GAGVSQSPRYKVTKRGQDVALRCDPISGHVSLYWYRQALGQGPEFLTYFNYEAQQDKSGLPNDRFSAERPEGSISTLTIQRTEQRDSAMYRCASSLAGRAVGNTIYFGEGSWLTVV.

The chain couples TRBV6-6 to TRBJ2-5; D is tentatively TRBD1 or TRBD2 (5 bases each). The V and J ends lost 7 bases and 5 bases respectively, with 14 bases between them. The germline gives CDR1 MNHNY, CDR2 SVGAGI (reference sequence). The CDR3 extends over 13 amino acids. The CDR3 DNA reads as TGTGCCAGCACATCCGGGGCGCGGGAGACCCAGTACTTC. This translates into CASTSGARETQYF.

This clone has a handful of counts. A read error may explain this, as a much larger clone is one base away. CDR3 protein: CASSEYRGGSTQYF. CDR3 nucleotide sequence: TGTGCCAGCAGCGAGTACCGTGGGGGAAGTACGCAGTATTTT. This chain connects TRBV7-9 to TRBJ2-3; D may be TRBD1 or TRBD2 (5 bases each). The germline V gene has CDR1 SEHNR and CDR2 FQNEAQ (reference sequence). The CDR3 spans 14 residues. Trimming pared 5 bases from V and 8 bases from J, leaving 17 bases between.

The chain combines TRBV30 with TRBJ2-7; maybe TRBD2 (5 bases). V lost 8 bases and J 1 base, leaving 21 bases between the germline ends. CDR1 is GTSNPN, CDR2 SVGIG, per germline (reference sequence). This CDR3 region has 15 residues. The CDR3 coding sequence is TGTGCCAGCGAAGTCCGGGAAGCGGAGTCCTACGAGCAGTACTTC. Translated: CASEVREAESYEQYF.

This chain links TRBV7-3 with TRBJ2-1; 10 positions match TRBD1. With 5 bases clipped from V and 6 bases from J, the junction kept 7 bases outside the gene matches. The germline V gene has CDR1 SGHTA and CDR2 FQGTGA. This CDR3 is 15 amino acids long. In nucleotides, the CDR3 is TGTGCCAGCAGCGCGGAGGGACAGGGGATCAATGAGCAGTTCTTC. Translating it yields CASSAEGQGINEQFF.

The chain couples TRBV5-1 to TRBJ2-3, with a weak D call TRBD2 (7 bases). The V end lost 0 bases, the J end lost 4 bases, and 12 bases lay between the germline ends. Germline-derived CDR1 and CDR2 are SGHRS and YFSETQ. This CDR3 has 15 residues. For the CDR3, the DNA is TGCGCCAGCAGCTTGGCGGACGGGGGGCCAGATACGCAGTATTTT. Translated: CASSLADGGPDTQYF.

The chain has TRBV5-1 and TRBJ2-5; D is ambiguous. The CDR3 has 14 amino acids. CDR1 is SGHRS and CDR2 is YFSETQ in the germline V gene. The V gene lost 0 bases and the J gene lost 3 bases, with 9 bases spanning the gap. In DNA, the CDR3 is TGCGCCAGCAGCTTGGCGGGTGAGGAAGAGACCCAGTACTTC. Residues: CASSLAGEEETQYF.

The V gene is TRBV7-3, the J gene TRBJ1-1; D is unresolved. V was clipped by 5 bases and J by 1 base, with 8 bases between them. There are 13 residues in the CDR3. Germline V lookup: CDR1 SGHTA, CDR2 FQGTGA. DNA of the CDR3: TGTGCCAGCAGCCGAACCGGGAACACTGAAGCTTTCTTT. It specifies CASSRTGNTEAFF.

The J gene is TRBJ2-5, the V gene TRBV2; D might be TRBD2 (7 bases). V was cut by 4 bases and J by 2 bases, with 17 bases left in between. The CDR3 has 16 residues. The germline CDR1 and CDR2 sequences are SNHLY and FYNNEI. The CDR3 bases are TGTGCCAGCAGTGGGGGGGCGGGAGAACATCAAGAGACCCAGTACTTC. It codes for CASSGGAGEHQETQYF.

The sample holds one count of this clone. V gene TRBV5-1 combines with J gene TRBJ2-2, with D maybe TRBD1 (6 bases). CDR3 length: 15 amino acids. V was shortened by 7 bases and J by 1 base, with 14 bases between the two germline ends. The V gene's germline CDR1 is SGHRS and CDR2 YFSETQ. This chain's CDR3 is CASVEGGKNTGELFF. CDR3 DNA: TGCGCCAGCGTCGAAGGGGGAAAGAACACCGGGGAGCTGTTTTTT.

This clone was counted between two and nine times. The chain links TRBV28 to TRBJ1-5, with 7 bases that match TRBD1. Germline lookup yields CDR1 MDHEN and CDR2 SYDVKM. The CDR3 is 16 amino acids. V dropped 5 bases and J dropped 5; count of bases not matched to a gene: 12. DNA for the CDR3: TGTGCCAGCAGTCGACGACAGGGCGTAGTCGATCAGCCCCAGCATTTT. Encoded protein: CASSRRQGVVDQPQHF.

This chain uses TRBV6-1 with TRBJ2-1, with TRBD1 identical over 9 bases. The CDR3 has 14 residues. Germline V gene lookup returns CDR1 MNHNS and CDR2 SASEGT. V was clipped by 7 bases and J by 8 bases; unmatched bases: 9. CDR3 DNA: TGTGCCAGCAAAACCGGGACAGGGATACATGAGCAGTTCTTC. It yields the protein CASKTGTGIHEQFF.

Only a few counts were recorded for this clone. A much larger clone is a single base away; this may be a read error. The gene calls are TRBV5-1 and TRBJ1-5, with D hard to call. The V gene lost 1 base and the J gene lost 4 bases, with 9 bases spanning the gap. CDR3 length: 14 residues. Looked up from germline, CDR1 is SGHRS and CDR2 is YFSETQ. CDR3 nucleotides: TGCGCCAGCAGCTTGAACTCCGGGAATCAGCCCCAGCATTTT. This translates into CASSLNSGNQPQHF.

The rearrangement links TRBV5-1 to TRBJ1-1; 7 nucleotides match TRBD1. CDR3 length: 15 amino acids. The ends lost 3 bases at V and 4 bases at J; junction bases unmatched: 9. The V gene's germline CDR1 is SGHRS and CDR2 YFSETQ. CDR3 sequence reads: CASSSKPSGGTEAFF. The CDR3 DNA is TGCGCCAGCAGCTCGAAACCTTCAGGGGGCACTGAAGCTTTCTTT.

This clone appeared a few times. Here the CDR3 DNA reads TGTGCCAGCAGCCCCGTGGGCGGGAGGGCCGAAGAGCAGTACTTC. This translates into CASSPVGGRAEEQYF. This chain connects TRBV5-6 to TRBJ2-7; 9 bases line up with TRBD2. The CDR3 extends over 15 amino acids. The ends lost 4 bases at V and 7 bases at J; junction bases unmatched: 12. The germline gives CDR1 SGHDT, CDR2 YYEEEE. Based on the CDR3 plus reference TRBV5-6 and TRBJ2-7, the full variable domain is DAGVTQSPTHLIKTRGQQVTLRCSPKSGHDTVSWYQQALGQGPQFIFQYYEEEERQRGNFPDRFSGHQFPNYSSELNVNALLLGDSALYLCASSPVGGRAEEQYFGPGTRLTVT.

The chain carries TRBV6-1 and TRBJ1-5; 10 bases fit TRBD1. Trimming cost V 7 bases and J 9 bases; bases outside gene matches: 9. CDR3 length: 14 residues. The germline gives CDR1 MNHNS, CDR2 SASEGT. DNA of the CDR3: TGTGCCAGCATCCAAGACAGGGGGCGCGGGCCCCAGCATTTT. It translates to CASIQDRGRGPQHF.

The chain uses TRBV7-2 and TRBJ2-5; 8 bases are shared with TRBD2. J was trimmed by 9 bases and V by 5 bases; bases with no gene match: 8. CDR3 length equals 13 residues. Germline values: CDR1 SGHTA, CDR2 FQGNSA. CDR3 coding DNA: TGTGCCAGCAGCGGTGGGACTAGTCCGCCCCAGTACTTC. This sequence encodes CASSGGTSPPQYF. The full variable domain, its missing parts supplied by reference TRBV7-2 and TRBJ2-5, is GAGVSQSPSNKVTEKGKDVELRCDPISGHTALYWYRQSLGQGLEFLIYFQGNSAPDKSGLPSDRFSAERTGGSVSTLTIQRTQQEDSAVYLCASSGGTSPPQYFGPGTRLLVL.

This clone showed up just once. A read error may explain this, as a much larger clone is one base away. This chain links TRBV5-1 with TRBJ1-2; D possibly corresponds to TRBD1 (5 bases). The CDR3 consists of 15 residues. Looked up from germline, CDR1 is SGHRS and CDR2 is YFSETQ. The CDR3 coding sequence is TGCGCCTGCAGCTTGGGGCTAGGGGACCAGCATGGCTACACCTTC. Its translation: CACSLGLGDQHGYTF.

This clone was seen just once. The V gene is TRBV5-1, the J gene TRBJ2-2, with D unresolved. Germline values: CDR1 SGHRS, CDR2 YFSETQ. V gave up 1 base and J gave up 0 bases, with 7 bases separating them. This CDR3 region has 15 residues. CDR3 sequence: CASSLTLTNTGELFF. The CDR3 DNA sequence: TGCGCCAGCAGCTTGACCCTCACGAACACCGGGGAGCTGTTTTTT.

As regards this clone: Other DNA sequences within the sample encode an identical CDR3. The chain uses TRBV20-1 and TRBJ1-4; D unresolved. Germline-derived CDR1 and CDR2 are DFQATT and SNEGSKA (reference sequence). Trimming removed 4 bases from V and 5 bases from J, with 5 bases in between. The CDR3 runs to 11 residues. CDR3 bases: TGCAGTGCTACCAACAATGAAAAACTGTTTTTT. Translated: CSATNNEKLFF.

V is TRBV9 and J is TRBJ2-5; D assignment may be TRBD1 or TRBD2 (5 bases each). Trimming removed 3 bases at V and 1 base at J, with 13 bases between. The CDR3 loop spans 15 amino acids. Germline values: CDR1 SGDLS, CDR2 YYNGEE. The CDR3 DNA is TGTGCCAGCAGCGCGAACCCGGGACCCCAAGAGACCCAGTACTTC. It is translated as CASSANPGPQETQYF. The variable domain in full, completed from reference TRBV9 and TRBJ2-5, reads DSGVTQTPKHLITATGQRVTLRCSPRSGDLSVYWYQQSLDQGLQFLIQYYNGEERAKGNILERFSAQQFPDLHSELNLSSLELGDSALYFCASSANPGPQETQYFGPGTRLLVL.

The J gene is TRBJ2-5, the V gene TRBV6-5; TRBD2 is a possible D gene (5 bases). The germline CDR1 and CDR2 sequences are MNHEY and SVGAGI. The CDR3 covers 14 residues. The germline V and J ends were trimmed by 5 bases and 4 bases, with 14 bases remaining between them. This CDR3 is CASSTLEAAETQYF. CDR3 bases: TGTGCCAGCAGTACCCTCGAAGCGGCAGAGACCCAGTACTTC.

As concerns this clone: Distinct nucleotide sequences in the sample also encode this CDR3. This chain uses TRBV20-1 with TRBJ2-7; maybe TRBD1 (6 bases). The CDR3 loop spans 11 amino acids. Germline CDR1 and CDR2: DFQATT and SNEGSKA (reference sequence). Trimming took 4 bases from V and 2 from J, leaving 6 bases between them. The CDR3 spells CSAKGAYEQYF. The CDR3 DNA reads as TGCAGTGCTAAGGGGGCCTACGAGCAGTACTTC.

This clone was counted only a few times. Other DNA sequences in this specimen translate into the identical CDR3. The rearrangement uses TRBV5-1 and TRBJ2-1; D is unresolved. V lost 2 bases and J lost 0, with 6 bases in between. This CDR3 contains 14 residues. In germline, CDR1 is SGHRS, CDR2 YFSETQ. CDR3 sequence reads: CASSFPSSYNEQFF. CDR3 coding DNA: TGCGCCAGCAGCTTTCCTAGCTCCTACAATGAGCAGTTCTTC.

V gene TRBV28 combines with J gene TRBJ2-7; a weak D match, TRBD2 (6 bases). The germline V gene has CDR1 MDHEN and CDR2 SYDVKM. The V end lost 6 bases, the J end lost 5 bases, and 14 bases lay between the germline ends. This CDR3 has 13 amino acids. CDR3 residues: CASSPTRDHEQYF. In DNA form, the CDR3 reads TGTGCCAGCAGCCCGACGCGGGACCACGAGCAGTACTTC.

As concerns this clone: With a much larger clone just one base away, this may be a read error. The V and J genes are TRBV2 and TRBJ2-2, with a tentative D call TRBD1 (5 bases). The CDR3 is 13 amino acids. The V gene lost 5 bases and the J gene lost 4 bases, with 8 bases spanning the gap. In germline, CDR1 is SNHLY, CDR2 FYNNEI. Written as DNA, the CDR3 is TGTGCCAGCAGTACCCAGGGCACCGGGGAGCTGTTTTTT. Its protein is CASSTQGTGELFF.

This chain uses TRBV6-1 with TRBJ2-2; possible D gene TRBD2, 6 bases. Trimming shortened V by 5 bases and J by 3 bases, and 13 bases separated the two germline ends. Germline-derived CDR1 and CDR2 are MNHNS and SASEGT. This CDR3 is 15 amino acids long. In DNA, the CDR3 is TGTGCCAGCAGTCCCCTGGGGACTTACACCGGGGAGCTGTTTTTT. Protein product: CASSPLGTYTGELFF.

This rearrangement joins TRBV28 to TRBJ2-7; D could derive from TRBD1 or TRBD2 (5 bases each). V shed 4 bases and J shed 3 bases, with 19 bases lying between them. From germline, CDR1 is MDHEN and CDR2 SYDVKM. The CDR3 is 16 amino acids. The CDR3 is CASSSPPGTGGYEQYF. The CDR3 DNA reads TGTGCCAGCAGTTCCCCGCCTGGGACGGGCGGCTACGAGCAGTACTTC.

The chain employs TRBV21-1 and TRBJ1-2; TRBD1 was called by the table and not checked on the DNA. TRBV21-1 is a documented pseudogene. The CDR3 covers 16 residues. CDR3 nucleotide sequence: TGTGCCAGCATCAGGGGACGAAGAGTGATGAGTAATGGCTACACCTTC. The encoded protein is CASIRGRRVMSNGYTF.